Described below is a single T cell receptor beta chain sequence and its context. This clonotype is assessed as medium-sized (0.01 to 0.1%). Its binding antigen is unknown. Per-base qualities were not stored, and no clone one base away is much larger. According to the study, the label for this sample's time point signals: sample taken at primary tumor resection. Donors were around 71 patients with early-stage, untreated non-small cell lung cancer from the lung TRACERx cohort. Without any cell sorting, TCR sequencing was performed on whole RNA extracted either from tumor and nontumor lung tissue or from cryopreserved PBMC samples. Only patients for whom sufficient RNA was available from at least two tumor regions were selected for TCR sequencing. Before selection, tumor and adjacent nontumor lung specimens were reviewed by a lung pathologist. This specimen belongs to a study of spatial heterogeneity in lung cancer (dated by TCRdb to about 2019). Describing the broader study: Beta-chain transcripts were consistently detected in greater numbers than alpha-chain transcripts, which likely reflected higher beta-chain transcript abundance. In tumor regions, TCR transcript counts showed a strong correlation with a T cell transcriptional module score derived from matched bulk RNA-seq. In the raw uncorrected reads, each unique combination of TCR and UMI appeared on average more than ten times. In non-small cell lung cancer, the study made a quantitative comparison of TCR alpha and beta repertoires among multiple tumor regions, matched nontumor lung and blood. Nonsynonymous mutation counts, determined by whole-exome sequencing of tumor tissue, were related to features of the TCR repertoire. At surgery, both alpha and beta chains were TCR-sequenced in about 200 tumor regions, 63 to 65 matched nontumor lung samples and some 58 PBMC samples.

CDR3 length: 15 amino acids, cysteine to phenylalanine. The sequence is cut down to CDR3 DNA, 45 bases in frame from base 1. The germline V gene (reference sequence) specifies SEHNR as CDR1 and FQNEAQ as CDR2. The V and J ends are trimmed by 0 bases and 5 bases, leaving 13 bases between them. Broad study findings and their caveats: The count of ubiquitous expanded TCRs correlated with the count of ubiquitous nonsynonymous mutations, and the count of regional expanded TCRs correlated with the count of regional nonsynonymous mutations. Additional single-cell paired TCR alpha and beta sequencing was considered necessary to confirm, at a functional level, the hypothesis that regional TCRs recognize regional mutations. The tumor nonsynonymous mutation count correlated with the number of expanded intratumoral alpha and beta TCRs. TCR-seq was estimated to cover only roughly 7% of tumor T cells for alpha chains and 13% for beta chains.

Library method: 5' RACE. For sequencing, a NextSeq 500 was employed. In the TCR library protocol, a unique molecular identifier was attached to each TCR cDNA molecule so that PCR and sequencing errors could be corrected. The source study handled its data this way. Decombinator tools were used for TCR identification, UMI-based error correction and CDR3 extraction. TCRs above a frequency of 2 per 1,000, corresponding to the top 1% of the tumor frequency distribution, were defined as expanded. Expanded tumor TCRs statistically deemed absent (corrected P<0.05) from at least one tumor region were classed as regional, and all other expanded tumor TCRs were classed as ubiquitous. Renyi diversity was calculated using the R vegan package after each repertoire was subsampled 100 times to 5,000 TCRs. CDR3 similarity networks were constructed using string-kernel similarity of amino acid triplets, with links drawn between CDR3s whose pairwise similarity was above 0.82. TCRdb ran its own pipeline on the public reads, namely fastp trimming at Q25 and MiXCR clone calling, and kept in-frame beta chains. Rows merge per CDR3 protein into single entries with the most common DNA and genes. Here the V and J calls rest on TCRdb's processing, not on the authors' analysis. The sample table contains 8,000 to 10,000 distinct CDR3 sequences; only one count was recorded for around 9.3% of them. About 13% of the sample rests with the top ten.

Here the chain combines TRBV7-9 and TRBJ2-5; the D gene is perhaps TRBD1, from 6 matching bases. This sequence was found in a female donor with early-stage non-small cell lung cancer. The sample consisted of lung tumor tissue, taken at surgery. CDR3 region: CASSLATGIGETQYF. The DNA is TGTGCCAGCAGCTTAGCGACAGGCATCGGGGAGACCCAGTACTTC.